One and the same sample provided the 25 T cell receptor beta chains below, sequenced in a study of T cells in Graves' hyperthyroidism and ophthalmopathy. Amplification of TCR beta CDR3 regions used RNA as the template. First-round RT-PCR of the TCR CDR3 relied on the HTBI primer set. TCRdb redid the calling of the multiplex PCR reads with MiXCR, one entry per CDR3 protein. This sample carries about 610,000 distinct CDR3 sequences, approximately 15% of them seen once, and the ten largest clones take approximately 4.2%. Sequencing was done on a sample of blood. The receptor source for this set is a woman between 35 and 50 years old with Graves' ophthalmopathy.

This clonotype showed up many times. The chain has TRBV6-1 and TRBJ1-1, with 9 bases lining up with TRBD1. Germline V lookup: CDR1 MNHNS, CDR2 SASEGT. Unmatched junction bases numbered 7, after V lost 2 bases and J lost 6 bases. The CDR3 is 15 residues long. Written as DNA, the CDR3 is TGTGCCAGCAGTGAAATTGGGACAGGGAGCGCTGAAGCTTTCTTT. Its translation: CASSEIGTGSAEAFF.

At least ten counts were recorded for this clonotype. The chain couples TRBV19 to TRBJ1-1, with D possibly TRBD1 on 5 matching bases. V gave up 5 bases and J gave up 7 bases, with 23 bases separating them. CDR1 and CDR2 from the germline V gene are LNHDA and SQIVND (reference sequence). This CDR3 region has 16 residues. The CDR3 DNA follows: TGTGCCAGTAGTTTTACGCTCGGGACCTTGGCCCGTGAAGCTTTCTTT. This codes for CASSFTLGTLAREAFF.

A few counts support this clonotype. The J gene is TRBJ1-2, the V gene TRBV3-1; D remains ambiguous. Germline CDR1 LGHDT, CDR2 YNNKEL (reference sequence). This CDR3 is 13 amino acids long. V was clipped by 3 bases and J by 5 bases, with 10 bases between them. CDR3 protein: CASSHEAAYGYTF. CDR3 in DNA: TGTGCCAGCAGCCACGAGGCAGCGTATGGCTACACCTTC.

At least ten counts were recorded for this clonotype. The chain links TRBV19 to TRBJ2-2; possibly TRBD1 or TRBD2 for D (5 bases each). The CDR3 is made up of 15 amino acids. Deletions cut 7 bases from V and 4 bases from J, with 16 bases between. Per the germline V gene, CDR1 is LNHDA and CDR2 is SQIVND (reference sequence). The CDR3 here is CASTFGTRATGELFF. Here the CDR3 DNA reads TGTGCCAGTACTTTCGGGACCAGGGCCACCGGGGAGCTGTTTTTT.

At least ten counts were recorded for this clonotype. This sequence joins TRBV7-3 and TRBJ1-1, with D possibly being TRBD1 (5 bases). The ends were cut back, 6 bases at V and 5 bases at J, with 13 bases in the middle. There are 13 residues in the CDR3. Germline assignment: CDR1 SGHTA and CDR2 FQGTGA. CDR3 amino acids: CASSLRGETEAFF. The CDR3 nucleotides are TGTGCCAGCAGTTTACGGGGGGAAACTGAAGCTTTCTTT.

The table lists this clonotype with many counts. The chain couples TRBV27 to TRBJ2-7, with TRBD1 identical over 7 bases. Looked up from germline, CDR1 is MNHEY and CDR2 is SMNVEV (reference sequence). CDR3 length: 14 amino acids. The V segment lost 8 bases and the J segment 2 bases; nucleotides outside the gene matches: 9. CDR3 coding DNA: TGTGCCAGCCGGGGACAGTGGGGCCCCTACGAGCAGTACTTC. As protein: CASRGQWGPYEQYF.

This sequence joins TRBV28 and TRBJ2-7; D is unclear. Germline V CDR1 and CDR2: MDHEN, SYDVKM. The V end lost 10 bases, the J end lost 3 bases, and 13 bases lay between the germline ends. The CDR3 consists of 12 residues. CDR3 in amino acids: CATSLPSYEQYF. The CDR3 DNA sequence: TGTGCCACCTCTCTCCCGAGCTACGAGCAGTACTTC.

This clonotype was observed at least ten times. The V call is TRBV11-2, the J call TRBJ2-5; 11 bases match TRBD2. CDR1 is SGHAT and CDR2 is FQNNGV in the germline V gene. The CDR3 contains 15 residues. The V and J ends lost 5 bases and 5 bases, in that order; junction bases with no gene match: 7. CDR3: CASSPLTSGIETQYF. As DNA, the CDR3 is TGTGCCAGCAGCCCGCTGACTAGCGGGATTGAGACCCAGTACTTC.

This clonotype was counted a few times. The chain carries TRBV29-1 and TRBJ2-5; 9 nucleotides line up with TRBD1. Germline assignment: CDR1 SQVTM and CDR2 ANQGSEA. This CDR3 has 13 residues. V was clipped by 5 bases and J by 4 bases; unmatched bases: 5. This CDR3 is CSVYDRGRETQYF. The CDR3 DNA reads TGCAGCGTTTATGACAGGGGGAGAGAGACCCAGTACTTC.

CDR3 DNA: TGTGCCAGCAGTCCGACCAGGACAGGGGCTGGGGTGAACACCGGGGAGCTGTTTTTT. This codes for CASSPTRTGAGVNTGELFF. This rearrangement joins TRBV6-2 or TRBV6-3 to TRBJ2-2; 9 bases map to TRBD1. Per germline, CDR1 MNHEY and CDR2 SVGEGT. CDR3 length: 19 residues. Trimming removed 5 bases from V and 1 base from J; junction bases left unmatched: 14.

This clonotype occurred many times. V and J are TRBV28 and TRBJ1-1; 11 positions agree with TRBD1. The V gene end was trimmed by 7 bases and the J gene end by 1 base; junction bases not matched to a gene: 5. Germline assignment: CDR1 MDHEN and CDR2 SYDVKM. The CDR3 has 15 amino acids. The CDR3 sequence: CASTRDRGTNTEAFF. The CDR3 nucleotides are TGTGCCAGCACTCGGGACAGGGGGACGAACACTGAAGCTTTCTTT.

V usage is TRBV6-5 and J usage is TRBJ1-1; D possibly corresponds to TRBD1 (6 bases). The V gene's germline CDR1 is MNHEY and CDR2 SVGAGI. The CDR3 contains 15 residues. V lost 6 bases, J lost 0 bases, and 14 bases lay in between. CDR3 amino acids: CASSQSRQVNTEAFF. CDR3 DNA: TGTGCCAGCAGCCAGTCGAGACAGGTGAACACTGAAGCTTTCTTT.

At least ten counts were recorded for this clonotype. This chain uses TRBV20-1 with TRBJ2-5; 9 nucleotides line up with TRBD2. Germline-derived CDR1 and CDR2 are DFQATT and SNEGSKA (reference sequence). The CDR3 has 16 residues. V dropped 0 bases and J dropped 2; count of bases not matched to a gene: 7. The CDR3 DNA follows: TGCAGTGCTAGAGATCTGACTAGCGGAGCGCAAGAGACCCAGTACTTC. Its translation is CSARDLTSGAQETQYF.

This clonotype was observed many times. The CDR3 does not close with the conserved phenylalanine or tryptophan, likely indicating a read error. The chain links TRBV29-1 to TRBJ2-1; a possible D gene is TRBD1 (5 bases). This CDR3 has 11 amino acids. V gave up 5 bases and J gave up 8 bases, with 10 bases separating them. The germline V gene encodes CDR1 SQVTM and CDR2 ANQGSEA. CDR3 amino acids: CSVSRVDEQFS. As DNA, the CDR3 is TGCAGCGTTTCCAGGGTGGATGAGCAGTTCTCC.

This chain joins TRBV6-5 and TRBJ1-3, with a tentative D call TRBD1 (5 bases). There are 14 residues in the CDR3. Trimming removed 2 bases at V and 0 bases at J, with 5 bases between. The germline CDR1 and CDR2 sequences are MNHEY and SVGAGI. CDR3 nucleotides: TGTGCCAGCAGTTACGGGGGCTCTGGAAACACCATATATTTT. This gives the protein CASSYGGSGNTIYF.

This clonotype was picked up many times. The chain's CDR3 is CASSPGTEYGYTF. CDR3 bases: TGTGCCAGCAGTCCCGGGACGGAATATGGCTACACCTTC. The chain employs TRBV28 and TRBJ1-2; possible D gene TRBD1, 5 bases. The CDR3 totals 13 residues. V was trimmed by 5 bases and J by 5 bases, leaving 12 bases between them. Germline loops: CDR1 MDHEN, CDR2 SYDVKM.

This clonotype came up many times. The chain carries TRBV10-3 and TRBJ1-3; D gene unclear. Germline CDR1 is ENHRY and CDR2 is SYGVKD. Deletions cut 0 bases from V and 4 bases from J, with 4 bases between. The CDR3 contains 13 residues. The CDR3 region is CAISESLGNTIYF. The CDR3, as DNA: TGTGCCATCAGTGAGTCCTTGGGAAACACCATATATTTT.

This clonotype showed up many times. V gene TRBV29-1 combines with J gene TRBJ1-1; weak D call: TRBD1 (5 bases). There are 12 residues in the CDR3. V was clipped by 6 bases and J by 5 bases, with 13 bases between them. The germline V gene encodes CDR1 SQVTM and CDR2 ANQGSEA. The chain's CDR3 is CSVRGRFTEAFF. The CDR3 nucleotides are TGCAGCGTCCGGGGCAGGTTTACTGAAGCTTTCTTT.

This clonotype turned up a few times. The V and J genes are TRBV29-1 and TRBJ2-2, with 8 bases aligning to TRBD1. From germline, CDR1 is SQVTM and CDR2 ANQGSEA. V trimming: 6 bases; J trimming: 6 bases; junction bases outside the gene matches: 3. CDR3 length: 12 amino acids. The CDR3: CSVLQGAGELFF. Here the CDR3 DNA reads TGCAGCGTACTACAGGGGGCCGGGGAGCTGTTTTTT.

The chain joins TRBV6-1 to TRBJ1-1; 7 bases fit TRBD1. The ends lost 3 bases at V and 9 bases at J; junction bases unmatched: 7. Germline V lookup: CDR1 MNHNS, CDR2 SASEGT. This CDR3 spans 13 amino acids. The CDR3 coding sequence is TGTGCCAGCAGTGATCGACAGGGAAATAAAGCTTTCTTT. Translation: CASSDRQGNKAFF.

Many counts were recorded for this clonotype. The chain combines TRBV5-6 with TRBJ2-7, with no clear D. The germline gives CDR1 SGHDT, CDR2 YYEEEE. V was clipped by 4 bases and J by 3 bases, with 17 bases between them. This CDR3 region has 15 residues. CDR3 DNA sequence: TGTGCCAGCAGCCCTCGAGGCAGAAGCTTCTACGAGCAGTACTTC. Protein sequence: CASSPRGRSFYEQYF.

V gene TRBV10-3 combines with J gene TRBJ2-7, with TRBD1 as a possible D gene (6 bases). The germline CDR1 and CDR2 sequences are ENHRY and SYGVKD. The CDR3 contains 14 residues. The V and J ends lost 2 bases and 5 bases respectively, with 13 bases between them. CDR3: CAISEGQGYHEQYF. In DNA form, the CDR3 reads TGTGCCATCAGTGAGGGGCAGGGGTACCACGAGCAGTACTTC.

This clonotype was observed at least ten times. This rearrangement joins TRBV28 to TRBJ1-6; tentative D call: TRBD1 (5 bases). V was trimmed by 6 bases and J by 7 bases, leaving 16 bases between them. The CDR3 totals 15 residues. Per germline, CDR1 MDHEN and CDR2 SYDVKM. The CDR3 sequence: CASSQMVGGNSPLHF. CDR3 coding DNA: TGTGCCAGCAGCCAAATGGTCGGGGGAAATTCACCCCTCCACTTT. Full variable domain (rest looked up from reference TRBV28 and TRBJ1-6): DVKVTQSSRYLVKRTGEKVFLECVQDMDHENMFWYRQDPGLGLRLIYFSYDVKMKEKGDIPEGYSVSREKKERFSLILESASTNQTSMYLCASSQMVGGNSPLHFGNGTRLTVT.

At least ten counts were recorded for this clonotype. The rearrangement uses TRBV12-3 or TRBV12-4 and TRBJ2-7; 8 bases are a match to TRBD1. The CDR3 length is 14 residues. Losses at the gene ends were 3 bases for V and 5 bases for J; bases not matched to a gene: 6. The CDR3 DNA follows: TGTGCCAGCAGTTTCCGGGACAGGATCCACGAGCAGTACTTC. Its protein product is CASSFRDRIHEQYF.

This clonotype was counted between two and nine times. This chain links TRBV6-2 or TRBV6-3 with TRBJ1-1; D not resolved. CDR3 length: 13 amino acids. Germline assignment: CDR1 MNHEY and CDR2 SVGEGT. The ends were cut back, 6 bases at V and 0 bases at J, with 8 bases in the middle. This CDR3 reads CASRRTMNTEAFF. The CDR3 DNA sequence: TGTGCCAGCAGGAGAACGATGAACACTGAAGCTTTCTTT.